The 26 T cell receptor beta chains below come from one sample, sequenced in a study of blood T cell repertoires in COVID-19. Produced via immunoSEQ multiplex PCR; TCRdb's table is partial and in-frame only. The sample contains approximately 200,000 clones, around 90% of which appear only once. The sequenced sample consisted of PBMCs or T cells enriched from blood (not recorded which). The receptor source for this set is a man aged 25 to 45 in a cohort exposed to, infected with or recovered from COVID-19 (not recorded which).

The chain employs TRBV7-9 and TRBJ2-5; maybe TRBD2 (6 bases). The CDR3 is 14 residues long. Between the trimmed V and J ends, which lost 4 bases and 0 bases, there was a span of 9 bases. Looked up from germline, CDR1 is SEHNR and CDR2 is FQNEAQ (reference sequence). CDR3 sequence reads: CASSSGDYQETQYF. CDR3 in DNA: TGTGCCAGCAGCTCCGGGGACTACCAAGAGACCCAGTACTTC.

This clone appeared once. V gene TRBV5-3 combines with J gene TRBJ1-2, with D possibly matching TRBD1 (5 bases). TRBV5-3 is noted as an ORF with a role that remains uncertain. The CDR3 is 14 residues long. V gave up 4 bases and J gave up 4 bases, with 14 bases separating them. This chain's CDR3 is CARSLKGDFYGYTF. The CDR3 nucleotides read TGTGCCAGAAGCCTCAAAGGGGACTTCTATGGCTACACCTTC.

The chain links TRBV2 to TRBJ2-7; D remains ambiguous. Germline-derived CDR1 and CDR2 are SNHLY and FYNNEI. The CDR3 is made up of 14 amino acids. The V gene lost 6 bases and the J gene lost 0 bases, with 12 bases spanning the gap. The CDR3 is CASRDHSRSYEQYF. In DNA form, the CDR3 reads TGTGCCAGCAGGGATCACAGCCGCTCCTACGAGCAGTACTTC.

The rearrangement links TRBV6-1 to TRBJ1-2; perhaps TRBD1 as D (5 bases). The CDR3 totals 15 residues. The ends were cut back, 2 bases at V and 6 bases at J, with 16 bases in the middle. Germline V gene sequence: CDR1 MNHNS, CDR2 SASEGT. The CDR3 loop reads CASSETIQGNHGYTF. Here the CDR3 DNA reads TGTGCCAGCAGTGAAACCATCCAGGGAAACCATGGCTACACCTTC.

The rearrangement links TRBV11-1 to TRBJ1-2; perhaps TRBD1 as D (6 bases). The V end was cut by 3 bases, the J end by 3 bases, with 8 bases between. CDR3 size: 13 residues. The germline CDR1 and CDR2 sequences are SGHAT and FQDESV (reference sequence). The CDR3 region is CASSFGQHYGYTF. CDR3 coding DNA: TGTGCCAGCAGCTTCGGACAGCACTATGGCTACACCTTC.

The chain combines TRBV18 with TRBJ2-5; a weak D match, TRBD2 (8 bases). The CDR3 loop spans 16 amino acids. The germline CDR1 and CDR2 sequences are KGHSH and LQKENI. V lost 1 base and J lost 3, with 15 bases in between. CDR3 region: CASSPRVAGTEETQYF. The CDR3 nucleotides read TGTGCCAGCTCACCACGGGTAGCGGGGACAGAAGAGACCCAGTACTTC.

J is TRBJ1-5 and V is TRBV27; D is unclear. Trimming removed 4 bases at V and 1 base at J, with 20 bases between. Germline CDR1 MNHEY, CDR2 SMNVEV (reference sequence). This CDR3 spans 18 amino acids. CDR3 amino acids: CASSSGNPTSLSNQPQHF. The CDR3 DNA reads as TGTGCCAGCAGTTCCGGGAACCCTACTTCTCTGAGCAATCAGCCCCAGCATTTT.

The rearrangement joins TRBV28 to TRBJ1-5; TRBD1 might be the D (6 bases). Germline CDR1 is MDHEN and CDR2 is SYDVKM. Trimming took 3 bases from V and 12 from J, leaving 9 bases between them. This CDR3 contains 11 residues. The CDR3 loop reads CASSFGQIQHF. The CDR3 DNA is TGTGCCAGCAGTTTTGGACAGATCCAGCATTTT.

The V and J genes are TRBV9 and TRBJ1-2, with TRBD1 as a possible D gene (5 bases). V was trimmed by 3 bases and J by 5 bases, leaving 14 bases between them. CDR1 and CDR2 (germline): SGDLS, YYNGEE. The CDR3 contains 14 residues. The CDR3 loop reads CASSAVGGGYGYTF. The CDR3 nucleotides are TGTGCCAGCAGCGCTGTCGGGGGAGGTTATGGCTACACCTTC.

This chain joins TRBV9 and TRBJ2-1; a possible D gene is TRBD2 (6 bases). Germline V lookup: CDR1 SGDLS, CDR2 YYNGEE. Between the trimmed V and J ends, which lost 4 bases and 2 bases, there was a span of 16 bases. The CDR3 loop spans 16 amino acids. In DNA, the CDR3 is TGTGCCAGCAGCCCCTGGACCCCGGGGGCCTACAATGAGCAGTTCTTC. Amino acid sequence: CASSPWTPGAYNEQFF. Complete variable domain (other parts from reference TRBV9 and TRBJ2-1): DSGVTQTPKHLITATGQRVTLRCSPRSGDLSVYWYQQSLDQGLQFLIQYYNGEERAKGNILERFSAQQFPDLHSELNLSSLELGDSALYFCASSPWTPGAYNEQFFGPGTRLTVL.

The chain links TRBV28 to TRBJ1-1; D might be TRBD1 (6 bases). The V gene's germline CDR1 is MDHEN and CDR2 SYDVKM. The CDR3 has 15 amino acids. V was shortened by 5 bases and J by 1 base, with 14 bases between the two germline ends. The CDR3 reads CASSRKGHGNTEAFF. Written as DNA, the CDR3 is TGTGCCAGCAGTCGGAAGGGACACGGGAACACTGAAGCTTTCTTT.

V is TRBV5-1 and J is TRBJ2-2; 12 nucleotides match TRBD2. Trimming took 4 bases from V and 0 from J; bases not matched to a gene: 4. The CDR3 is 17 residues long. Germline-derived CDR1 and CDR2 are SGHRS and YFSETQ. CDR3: CASSARTSGANTGELFF. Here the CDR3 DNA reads TGCGCCAGCAGCGCCCGGACTAGCGGGGCGAACACCGGGGAGCTGTTTTTT.

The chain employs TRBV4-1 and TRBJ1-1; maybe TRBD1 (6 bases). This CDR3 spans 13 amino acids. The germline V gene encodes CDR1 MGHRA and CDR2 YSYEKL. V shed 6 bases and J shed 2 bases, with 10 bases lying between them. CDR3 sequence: CASSTQGNTEAFF. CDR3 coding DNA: TGCGCCAGCAGTACACAGGGTAACACTGAAGCTTTCTTT.

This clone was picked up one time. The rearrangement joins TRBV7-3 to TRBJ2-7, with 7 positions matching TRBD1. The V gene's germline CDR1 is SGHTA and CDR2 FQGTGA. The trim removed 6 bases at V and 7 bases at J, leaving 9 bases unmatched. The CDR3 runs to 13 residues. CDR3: CASSLDRVKEQYF. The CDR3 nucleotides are TGTGCCAGCAGTTTAGACAGGGTGAAAGAGCAGTACTTC.

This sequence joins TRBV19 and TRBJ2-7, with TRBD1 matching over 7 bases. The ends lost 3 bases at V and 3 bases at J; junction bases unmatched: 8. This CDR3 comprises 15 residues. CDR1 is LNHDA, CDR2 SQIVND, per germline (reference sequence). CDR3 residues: CASSIRTGWNYEQYF. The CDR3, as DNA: TGTGCCAGTAGTATCCGGACAGGTTGGAACTACGAGCAGTACTTC.

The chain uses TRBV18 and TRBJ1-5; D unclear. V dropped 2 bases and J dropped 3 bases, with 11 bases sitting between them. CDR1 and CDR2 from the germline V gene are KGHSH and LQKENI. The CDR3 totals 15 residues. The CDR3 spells CASSPNGVSNQPQHF. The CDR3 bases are TGTGCCAGCTCACCAAACGGAGTATCCAATCAGCCCCAGCATTTT.

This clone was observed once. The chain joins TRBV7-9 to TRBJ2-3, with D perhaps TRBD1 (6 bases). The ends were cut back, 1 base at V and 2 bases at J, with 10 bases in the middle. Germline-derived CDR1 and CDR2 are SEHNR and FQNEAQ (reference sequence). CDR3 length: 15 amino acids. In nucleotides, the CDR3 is TGTGCCAGCAGCTTAGTTACAGGGCTCACAGATACGCAGTATTTT. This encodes CASSLVTGLTDTQYF.

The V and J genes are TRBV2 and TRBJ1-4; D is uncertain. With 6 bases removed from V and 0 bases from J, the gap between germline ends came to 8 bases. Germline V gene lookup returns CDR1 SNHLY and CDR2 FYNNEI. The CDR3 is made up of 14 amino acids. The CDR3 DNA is TGTGCCAGCAGATATAGTGCAACTAATGAAAAACTGTTTTTT. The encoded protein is CASRYSATNEKLFF.

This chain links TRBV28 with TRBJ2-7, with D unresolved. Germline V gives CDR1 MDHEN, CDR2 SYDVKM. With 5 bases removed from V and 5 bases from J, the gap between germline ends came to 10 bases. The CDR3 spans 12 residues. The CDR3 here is CASSQMVHEQYF. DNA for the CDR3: TGTGCCAGCAGTCAGATGGTCCACGAGCAGTACTTC.

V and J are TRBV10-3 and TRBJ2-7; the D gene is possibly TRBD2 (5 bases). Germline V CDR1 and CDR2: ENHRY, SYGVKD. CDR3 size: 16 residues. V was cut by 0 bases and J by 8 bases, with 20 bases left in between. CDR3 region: CAISESGGGGKQKQYF. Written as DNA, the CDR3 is TGTGCCATCAGTGAGTCGGGCGGAGGAGGAAAACAGAAGCAGTACTTC.

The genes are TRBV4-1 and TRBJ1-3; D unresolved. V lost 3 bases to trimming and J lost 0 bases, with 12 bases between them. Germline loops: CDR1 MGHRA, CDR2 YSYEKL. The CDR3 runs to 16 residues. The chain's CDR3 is CASSHAGGSSGNTIYF. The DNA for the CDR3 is TGCGCCAGCAGCCATGCTGGCGGTAGCTCTGGAAACACCATATATTTT.

CDR3 residues: CASSPYSSYEQYF. Here the CDR3 DNA reads TGTGCCAGCAGCCCCTACAGCTCCTACGAGCAGTACTTC. The J gene is TRBJ2-7, the V gene TRBV7-3; D is ambiguous. In germline, CDR1 is SGHTA, CDR2 FQGTGA. This CDR3 is built from 13 residues. V lost 5 bases and J lost 0, with 8 bases in between.

CDR3 sequence: CASSALGGQPYEQYF. In DNA form, the CDR3 reads TGTGCCAGCAGTGCCCTCGGCGGGCAACCCTACGAGCAGTACTTC. V is TRBV25-1 and J is TRBJ2-7, with TRBD2 as a possible D gene (5 bases). This CDR3 has 15 amino acids. With 4 bases removed from V and 2 bases from J, the gap between germline ends came to 15 bases. Germline V gene data show CDR1 as MGHDK and CDR2 as SYGVNS.

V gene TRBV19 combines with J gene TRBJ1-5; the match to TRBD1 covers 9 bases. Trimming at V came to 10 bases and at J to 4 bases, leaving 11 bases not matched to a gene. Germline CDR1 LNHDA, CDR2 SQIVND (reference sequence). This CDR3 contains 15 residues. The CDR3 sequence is CATKGGTGSNQPQHF. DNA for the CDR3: TGTGCCACTAAGGGAGGGACAGGGTCAAATCAGCCCCAGCATTTT.

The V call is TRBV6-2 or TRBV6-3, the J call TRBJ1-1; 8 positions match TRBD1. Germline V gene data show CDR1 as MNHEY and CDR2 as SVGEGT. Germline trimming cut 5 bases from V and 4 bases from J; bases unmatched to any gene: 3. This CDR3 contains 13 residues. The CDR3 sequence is CASSKGQGTEAFF. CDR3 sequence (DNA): TGTGCCAGCAGTAAAGGACAGGGCACTGAAGCTTTCTTT.

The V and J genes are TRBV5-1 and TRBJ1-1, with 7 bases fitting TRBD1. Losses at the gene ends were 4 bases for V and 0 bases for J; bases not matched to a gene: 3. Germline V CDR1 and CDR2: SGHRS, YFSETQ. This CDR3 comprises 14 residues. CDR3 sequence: CASSRDSLNTEAFF. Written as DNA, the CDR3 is TGCGCCAGCAGCCGGGACAGCTTGAACACTGAAGCTTTCTTT.